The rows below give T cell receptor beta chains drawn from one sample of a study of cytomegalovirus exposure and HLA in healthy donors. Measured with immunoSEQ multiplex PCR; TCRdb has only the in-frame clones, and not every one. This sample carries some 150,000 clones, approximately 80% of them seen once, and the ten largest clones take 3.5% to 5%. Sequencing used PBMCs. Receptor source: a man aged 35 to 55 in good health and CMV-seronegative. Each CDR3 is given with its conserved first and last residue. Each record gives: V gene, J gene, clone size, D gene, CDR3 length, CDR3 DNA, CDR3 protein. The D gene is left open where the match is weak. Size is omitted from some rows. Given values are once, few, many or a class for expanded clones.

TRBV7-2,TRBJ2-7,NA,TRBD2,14,TGTGCCAGCAGCAGGCAGCGGGGGAACTACGAGCAGTACTTC,CASSRQRGNYEQYF
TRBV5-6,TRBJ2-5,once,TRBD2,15,TGTGCCAGCAGCCCAACCGCGGGGGTCGGGGAGACCCAGTACTTC,CASSPTAGVGETQYF
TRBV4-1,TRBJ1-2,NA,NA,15,TGCGCCAGCAGGGAGGTCGGACAGACGAACTATGGCTACACCTTC,CASREVGQTNYGYTF
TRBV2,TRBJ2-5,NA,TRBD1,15,TGTGCCAGCACCCCTCGGACAGGGGGCAAAGAGACCCAGTACTTC,CASTPRTGGKETQYF
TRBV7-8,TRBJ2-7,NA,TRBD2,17,TGTGCCAGCAGCTTAGACGGGGCGGGGGGCTTGGACTACGAGCAGTACTTC,CASSLDGAGGLDYEQYF
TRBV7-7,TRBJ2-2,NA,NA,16,TGTGCTAGCAGCTCCGGGGGGCAGGGAAGCCCCGGGGAGCTGTTTTTT,CASSSGGQGSPGELFF
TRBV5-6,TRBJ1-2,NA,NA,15,NA,CASSLDFGTGAGYAF
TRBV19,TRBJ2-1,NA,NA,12,TGTGCCAGTATCCACCGACTAGGAGAGCAGTTCTTC,CASIHRLGEQFF
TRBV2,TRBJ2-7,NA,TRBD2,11,TGTGCCAGCGGCTTGGGGGGGGAGCAGTACTTC,CASGLGGEQYF
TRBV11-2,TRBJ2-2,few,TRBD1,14,TGTGCCAGCATCTCACAGGGGTTCACCGGGGAGCTGTTTTTT,CASISQGFTGELFF
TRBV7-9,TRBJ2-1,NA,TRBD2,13,TGTGCCAGCAGCTGGGGGGGCTACAATGAGCAGTTCTTC,CASSWGGYNEQFF
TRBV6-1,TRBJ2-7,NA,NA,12,TGTGCCAGCAGTCCAGGGCTCGGCGAGCAGTACTTC,CASSPGLGEQYF
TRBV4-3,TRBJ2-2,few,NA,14,TGCGCCAGCAGCCAAGGAGTCTTAGAGGAGGAGCTGTTTTTT,CASSQGVLEEELFF
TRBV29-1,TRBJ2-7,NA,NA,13,TGCAGCGCCCTTAGCCGTCCCCGACGGGAGCAGTACTTC,CSALSRPRREQYF
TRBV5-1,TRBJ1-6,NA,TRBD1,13,TGCGCCAGCAGCGTCAGGGGGGAGACACCCCTCCACTTT,CASSVRGETPLHF
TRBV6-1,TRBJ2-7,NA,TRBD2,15,TGTGCCAGCAGTTCCGCCAGCGGGGGGGCCAGCGAGCAGTACTTC,CASSSASGGASEQYF
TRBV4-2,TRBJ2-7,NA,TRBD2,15,TGTGCCAGCAGCCAAGATCTTAGCGGGGGCTACGAGCAGTACTTC,CASSQDLSGGYEQYF
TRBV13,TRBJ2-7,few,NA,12,TGTGCCAGCCGAGGGGGGGCGTACGAGCAGTACTTC,CASRGGAYEQYF
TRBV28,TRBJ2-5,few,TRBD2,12,TGTGCCAGCAGTTTACGGGGGGGGACCCAGTACTTC,CASSLRGGTQYF
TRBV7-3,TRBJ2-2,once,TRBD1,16,TGTGCCAGCAGCTTAGCTCGACAGGGACCCACCGGGGAGCTGTTTTTT,CASSLARQGPTGELFF
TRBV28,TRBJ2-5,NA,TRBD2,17,TGTGCCAGCAGTCCCCAGGCTAGCGGGGGGCGTGGAGAGACCCAGTACTTC,CASSPQASGGRGETQYF
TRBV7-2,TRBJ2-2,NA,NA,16,TGTGCCAGCAGCCCCGGACAGACGACTCACACCGGGGAGCTGTTTTTT,CASSPGQTTHTGELFF
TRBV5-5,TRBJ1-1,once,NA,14,TGTGCCAGCAGCTTGGGAGTAATGAACACTGAAGCTTTCTTT,CASSLGVMNTEAFF
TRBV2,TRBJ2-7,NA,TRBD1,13,TGTGCCAGCGACTGGGACAGGGGCTACGAGCAGTACTTC,CASDWDRGYEQYF
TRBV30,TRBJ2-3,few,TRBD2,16,TGTGCCGGGGGACTAGCGGGGGGGAGAGGCACAGATACGCAGTATTTT,CAGGLAGGRGTDTQYF
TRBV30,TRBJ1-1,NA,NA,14,TGTGCCTGGAGTCTCAAGGGCAGGGCCACTGAAGCTTTCTTT,CAWSLKGRATEAFF
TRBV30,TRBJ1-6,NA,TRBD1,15,TGTGCCTGGAGTGTAGAGGGGGCTTATAATTCACCCCTCCACTTT,CAWSVEGAYNSPLHF